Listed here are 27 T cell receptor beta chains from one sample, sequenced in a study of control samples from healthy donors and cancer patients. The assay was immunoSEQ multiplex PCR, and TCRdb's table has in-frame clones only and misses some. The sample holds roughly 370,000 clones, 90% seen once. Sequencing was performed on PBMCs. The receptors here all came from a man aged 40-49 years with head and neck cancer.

CDR3 sequence (DNA): TGCGCCAGCAGCCAAGATGCCCTAGCGGGGGGGCAGGCCGAGCAGTACTTC. As protein: CASSQDALAGGQAEQYF. The chain combines TRBV4-1 with TRBJ2-7, with TRBD2 matching 12 bases. The trim removed 0 bases at V and 6 bases at J, leaving 9 bases unmatched. The CDR3 is 17 amino acids. CDR1 and CDR2 from the germline V gene are MGHRA and YSYEKL.

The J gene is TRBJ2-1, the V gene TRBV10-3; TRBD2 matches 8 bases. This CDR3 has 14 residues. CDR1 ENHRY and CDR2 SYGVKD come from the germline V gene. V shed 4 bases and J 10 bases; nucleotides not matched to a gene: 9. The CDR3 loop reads CAISVAGPGMEQFF. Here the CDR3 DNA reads TGTGCCATCAGTGTAGCGGGACCTGGTATGGAGCAGTTCTTC.

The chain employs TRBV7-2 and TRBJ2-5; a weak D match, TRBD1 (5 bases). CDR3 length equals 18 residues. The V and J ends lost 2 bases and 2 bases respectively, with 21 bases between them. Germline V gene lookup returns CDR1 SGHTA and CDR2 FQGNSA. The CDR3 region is CASSLQGAPPPLQETQYF. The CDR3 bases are TGTGCCAGCAGCTTACAAGGGGCGCCTCCCCCCCTGCAAGAGACCCAGTACTTC.

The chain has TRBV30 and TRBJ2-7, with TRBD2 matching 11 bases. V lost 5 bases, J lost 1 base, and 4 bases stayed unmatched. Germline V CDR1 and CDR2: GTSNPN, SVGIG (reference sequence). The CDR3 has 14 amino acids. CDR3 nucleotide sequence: TGTGCCTGGGATACTAGCGGGGGTTCCTACGAGCAGTACTTC. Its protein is CAWDTSGGSYEQYF.

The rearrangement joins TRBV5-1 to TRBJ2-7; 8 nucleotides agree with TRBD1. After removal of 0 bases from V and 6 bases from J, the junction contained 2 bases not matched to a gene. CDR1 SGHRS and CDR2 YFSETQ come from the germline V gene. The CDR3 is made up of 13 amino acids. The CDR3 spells CASSLGTGGEQYF. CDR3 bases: TGCGCCAGCAGCTTGGGAACAGGGGGCGAGCAGTACTTC.

Written as DNA, the CDR3 is TGTGCCACCAGTGACGCAGGGCGGAGCTCCTACAATGAGCAGTTCTTC. Translating it yields CATSDAGRSSYNEQFF. The chain uses TRBV24-1 and TRBJ2-1; D perhaps matches TRBD1 (5 bases). Deletions cut 4 bases from V and 0 bases from J, with 12 bases between. Germline V lookup: CDR1 KGHDR, CDR2 SFDVKD. The CDR3 sequence is 16 residues long.

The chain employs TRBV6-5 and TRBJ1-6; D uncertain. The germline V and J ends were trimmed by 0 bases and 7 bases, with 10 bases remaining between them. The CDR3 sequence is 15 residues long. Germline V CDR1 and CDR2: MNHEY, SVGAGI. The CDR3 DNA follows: TGTGCCAGCAGTTACTCAGGGTCTGCGAATTCACCCCTCCACTTT. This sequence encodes CASSYSGSANSPLHF.

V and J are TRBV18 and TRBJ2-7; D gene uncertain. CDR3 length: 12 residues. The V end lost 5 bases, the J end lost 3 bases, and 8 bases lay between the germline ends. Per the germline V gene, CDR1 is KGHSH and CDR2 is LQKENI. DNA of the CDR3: TGTGCCAGCTCAGAGCTGTTCTACGAGCAGTACTTC. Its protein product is CASSELFYEQYF.

This CDR3 reads CAWQRDRGLANTEAFF. In DNA form, the CDR3 reads TGTGCCTGGCAAAGGGACAGGGGACTCGCGAACACTGAAGCTTTCTTT. This chain connects TRBV30 to TRBJ1-1; 10 positions match TRBD1. Looked up from germline, CDR1 is GTSNPN and CDR2 is SVGIG (reference sequence). The CDR3 is 16 amino acids. The J segment lost 1 base and the V segment lost 5 bases, leaving 10 bases of the junction unmatched.

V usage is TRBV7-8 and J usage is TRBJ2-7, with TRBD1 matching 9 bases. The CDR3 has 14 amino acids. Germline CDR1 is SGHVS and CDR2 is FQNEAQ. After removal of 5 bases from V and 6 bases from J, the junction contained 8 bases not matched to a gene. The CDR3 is CASSRDRGVSEQYF. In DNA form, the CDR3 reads TGTGCCAGCAGCCGAGACAGGGGGGTCTCCGAGCAGTACTTC.

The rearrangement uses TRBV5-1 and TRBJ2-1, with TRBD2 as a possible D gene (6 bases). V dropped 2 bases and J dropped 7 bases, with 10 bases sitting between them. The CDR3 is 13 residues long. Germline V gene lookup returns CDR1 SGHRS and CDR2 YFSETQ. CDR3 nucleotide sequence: TGCGCCAGCAGCTTCGGCGGGGCGAATGAGCAGTTCTTC. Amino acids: CASSFGGANEQFF.

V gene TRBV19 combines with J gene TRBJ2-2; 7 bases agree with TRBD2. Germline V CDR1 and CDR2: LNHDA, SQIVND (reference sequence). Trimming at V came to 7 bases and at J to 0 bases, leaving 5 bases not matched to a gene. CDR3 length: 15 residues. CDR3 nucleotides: TGTGCCAGTAAGGGCGGGAGTTCGAACACCGGGGAGCTGTTTTTT. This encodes CASKGGSSNTGELFF. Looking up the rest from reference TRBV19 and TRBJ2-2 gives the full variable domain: DGGITQSPKYLFRKEGQNVTLSCEQNLNHDAMYWYRQDPGQGLRLIYYSQIVNDFQKGDIAEGYSVSREKKESFPLTVTSAQKNPTAFYLCASKGGSSNTGELFFGEGSRLTVL.

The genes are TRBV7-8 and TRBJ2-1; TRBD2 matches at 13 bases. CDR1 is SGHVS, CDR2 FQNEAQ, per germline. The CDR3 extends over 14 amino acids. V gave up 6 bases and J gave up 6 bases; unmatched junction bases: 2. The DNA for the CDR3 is TGTGCCAGCAGTTGGACTAGCGGGAGCAATGAGCAGTTCTTC. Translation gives CASSWTSGSNEQFF. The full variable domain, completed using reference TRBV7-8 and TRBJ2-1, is GAGVSQSPRYKVAKRGQDVALRCDPISGHVSLFWYQQALGQGPEFLTYFQNEAQLDKSGLPSDRFFAERPEGSVSTLKIQRTQQEDSAVYLCASSWTSGSNEQFFGPGTRLTVL.

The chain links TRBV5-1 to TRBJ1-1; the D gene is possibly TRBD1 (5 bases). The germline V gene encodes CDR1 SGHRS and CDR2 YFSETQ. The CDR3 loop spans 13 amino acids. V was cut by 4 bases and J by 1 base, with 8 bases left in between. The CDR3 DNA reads TGCGCCAGCAGCAAGACAGAGAACACTGAAGCTTTCTTT. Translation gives CASSKTENTEAFF.

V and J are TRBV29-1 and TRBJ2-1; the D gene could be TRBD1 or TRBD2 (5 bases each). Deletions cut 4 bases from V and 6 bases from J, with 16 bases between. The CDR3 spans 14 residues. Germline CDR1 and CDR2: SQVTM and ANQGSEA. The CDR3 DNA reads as TGCAGCGTTGGGGGGTCGGACGGACTCAATGAGCAGTTCTTC. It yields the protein CSVGGSDGLNEQFF.

The CDR3 region is CATSDSDRSYEQYF. In DNA, the CDR3 is TGTGCCACCAGTGATTCGGACAGATCCTACGAGCAGTACTTC. The chain couples TRBV24-1 to TRBJ2-7, with D maybe TRBD1 (6 bases). Trimming cost V 2 bases and J 1 base, with 8 bases left between them. The CDR3 consists of 14 residues. CDR1 is KGHDR and CDR2 is SFDVKD in the germline V gene.

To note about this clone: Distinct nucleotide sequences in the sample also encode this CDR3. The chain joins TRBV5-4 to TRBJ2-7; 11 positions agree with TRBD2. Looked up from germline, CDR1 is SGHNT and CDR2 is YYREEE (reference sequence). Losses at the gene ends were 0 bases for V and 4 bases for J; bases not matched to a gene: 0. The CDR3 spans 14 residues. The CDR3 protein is CASSLGTSGYEQYF. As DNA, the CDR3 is TGTGCCAGCAGCTTGGGGACTAGCGGGTACGAGCAGTACTTC. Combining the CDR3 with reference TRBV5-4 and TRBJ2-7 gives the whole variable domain ETGVTQSPTHLIKTRGQQVTLRCSSQSGHNTVSWYQQALGQGPQFIFQYYREEENGRGNFPPRFSGLQFPNYSSELNVNALELDDSALYLCASSLGTSGYEQYFGPGTRLTVT.

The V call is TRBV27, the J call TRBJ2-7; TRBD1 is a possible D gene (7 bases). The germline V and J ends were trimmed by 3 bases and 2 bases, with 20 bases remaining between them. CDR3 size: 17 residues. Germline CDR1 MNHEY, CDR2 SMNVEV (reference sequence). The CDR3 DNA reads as TGTGCCAGCAGTTTCCGAGCTCAGGGGGGAGAAGCCTACGAGCAGTACTTC. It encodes CASSFRAQGGEAYEQYF.

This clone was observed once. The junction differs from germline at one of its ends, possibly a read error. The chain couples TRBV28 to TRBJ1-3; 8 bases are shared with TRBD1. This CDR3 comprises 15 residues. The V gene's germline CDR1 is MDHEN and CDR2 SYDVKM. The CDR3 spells CASSHRTGSGNAIYF. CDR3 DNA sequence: TGTGCCAGCAGCCACCGGACAGGGTCTGGAAACGCCATATATTTT.

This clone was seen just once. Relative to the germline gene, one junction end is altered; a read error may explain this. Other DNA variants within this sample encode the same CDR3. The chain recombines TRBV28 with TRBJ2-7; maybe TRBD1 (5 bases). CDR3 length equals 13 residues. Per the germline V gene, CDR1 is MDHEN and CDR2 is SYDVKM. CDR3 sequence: CASSLQGLYEQYF. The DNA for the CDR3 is TGTGCCAGCAGTTTACAGGGTCTCTACGAACAGTACTTC.

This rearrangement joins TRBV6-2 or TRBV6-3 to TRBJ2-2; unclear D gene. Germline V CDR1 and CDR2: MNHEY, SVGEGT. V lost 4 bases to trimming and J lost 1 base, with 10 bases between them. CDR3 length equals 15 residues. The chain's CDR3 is CASSFQNQNTGELFF. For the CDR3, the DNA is TGTGCCAGCAGTTTCCAAAATCAGAACACCGGGGAGCTGTTTTTT.

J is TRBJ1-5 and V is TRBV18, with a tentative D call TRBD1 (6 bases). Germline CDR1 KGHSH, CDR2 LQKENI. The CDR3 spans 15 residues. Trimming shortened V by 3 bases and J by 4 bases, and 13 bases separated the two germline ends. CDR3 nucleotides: TGTGCCAGCTCACCGGGGGACAAGGGGAATCAGCCCCAGCATTTT. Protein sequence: CASSPGDKGNQPQHF.

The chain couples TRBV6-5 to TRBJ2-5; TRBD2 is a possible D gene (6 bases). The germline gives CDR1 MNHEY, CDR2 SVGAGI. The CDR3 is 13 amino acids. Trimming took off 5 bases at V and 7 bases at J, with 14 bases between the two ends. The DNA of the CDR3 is TGTGCCAGCAGTCTCAACTTGCGGGGGACCCAGTACTTC. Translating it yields CASSLNLRGTQYF.

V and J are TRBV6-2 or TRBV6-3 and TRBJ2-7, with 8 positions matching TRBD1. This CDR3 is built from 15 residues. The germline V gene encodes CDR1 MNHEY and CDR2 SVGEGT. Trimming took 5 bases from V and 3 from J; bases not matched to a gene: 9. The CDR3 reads CASSTWTGTDYEQYF. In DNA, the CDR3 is TGTGCCAGCAGTACCTGGACAGGGACAGACTACGAGCAGTACTTC.

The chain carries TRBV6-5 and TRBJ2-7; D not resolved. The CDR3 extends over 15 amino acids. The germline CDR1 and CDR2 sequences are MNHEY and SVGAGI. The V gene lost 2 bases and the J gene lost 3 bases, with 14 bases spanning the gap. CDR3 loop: CASSYGKDGFYEQYF. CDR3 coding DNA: TGTGCCAGCAGTTACGGAAAGGACGGATTCTACGAGCAGTACTTC.

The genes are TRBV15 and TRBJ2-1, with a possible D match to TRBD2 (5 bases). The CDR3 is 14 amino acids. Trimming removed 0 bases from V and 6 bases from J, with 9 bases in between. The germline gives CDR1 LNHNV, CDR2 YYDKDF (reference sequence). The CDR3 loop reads CATSRDFAGNEQFF. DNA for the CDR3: TGTGCCACCAGCAGAGATTTCGCGGGCAATGAGCAGTTCTTC.

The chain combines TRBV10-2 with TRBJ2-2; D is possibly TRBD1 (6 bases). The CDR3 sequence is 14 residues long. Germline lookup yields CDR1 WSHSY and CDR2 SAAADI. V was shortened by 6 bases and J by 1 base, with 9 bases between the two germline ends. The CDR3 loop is CASSGTQNTGELFF. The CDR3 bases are TGCGCCAGCAGCGGGACACAGAACACCGGGGAGCTGTTTTTT.